The text below deals with one T cell receptor (beta chain). The sample belongs to a study of technical replicates of blood from a handful of donors. Assay: immunoSEQ multiplex PCR; the TCRdb copy retains only in-frame clones and omits some. The sample has roughly 62,000 clones, 91% seen once. This CDR3 comprises 13 residues. Germline loops: CDR1 MNHNS, CDR2 SASEGT. V was shortened by 10 bases and J by 5 bases, with 15 bases between the two germline ends. The origin of this receptor is a human donor in good health. Some clones in this sample may be carry-over from other donors' samples. The sequencing sample was made of PBMCs. This chain joins TRBV6-1 and TRBJ2-1; possible D gene TRBD2, 5 bases. CDR3 bases: TGTGCCATCGCCGGGGATCACGACAATGAGCAGTTCTTC. This encodes CAIAGDHDNEQFF.